This paragraph covers one T cell receptor beta chain sequence. Its target is not known. The assay was immunoSEQ multiplex PCR, and TCRdb's table has in-frame clones only and misses some. Seen here are 300,000 to 400,000 clones, over 85% observed once, and the top ten hold roughly 6%. This sample is part of a study of brain T cells in children with intractable seizures. Study-wide points: Clones missing pre-surgery may reflect undersampling of that blood sample. HCMV serostatus was not known, and viral specificity came from CDR3 similarity only.

Germline V gene data show CDR1 as LNHDA and CDR2 as SQIVND (reference sequence). This CDR3 is 13 amino acids long. The J segment lost 7 bases and the V segment lost 10 bases, leaving 9 bases of the junction unmatched. Time point noted: blood from clinic visit 5 months post-surgery; TSC patient then seizure free. The sequenced cases were selected for having the highest brain T cell transcript signatures. Pre-surgery treatment included at least one anti-epileptic drug. The receptor was derived from a boy younger than two with tuberous sclerosis and intractable seizures. The genes are TRBV19 and TRBJ1-3; 8 bases align to TRBD1. The sample in question was peripheral blood, obtained roughly 5 months after surgery. CDR3 loop: CATADRAENTIYF. The CDR3 DNA follows: TGTGCCACCGCGGACAGGGCTGAGAACACCATATATTTT.